The 19 T cell receptor beta chains below were found in one sample sequenced in a study of CD8+ T cells in alopecia areata. RNA extraction was followed by reverse transcription into cDNA, which acted as the sequencing template. Sequencing was performed with immunoSEQ multiplex PCR; in TCRdb, only in-frame clones are kept and a portion is missing. The profile shows 170,000 or so clones, 53% of them singletons. As to treatment: oral pan-JAK inhibitor, 5-10 mg twice daily. The sequenced sample was CD8+ T cells sorted from blood, obtained at week 24, from a patient treated with tofacitinib. These receptors were taken from a human donor with alopecia areata.

J is TRBJ2-2 and V is TRBV29-1; 8 bases line up with TRBD1. The V and J ends lost 3 bases and 5 bases, in that order; junction bases with no gene match: 2. Germline V gives CDR1 SQVTM, CDR2 ANQGSEA. The CDR3 covers 13 residues. DNA for the CDR3: TGCAGCGTTGATGACAGGGGTACCGGGGAGCTGTTTTTT. Its protein product is CSVDDRGTGELFF.

This CDR3 reads CASSLVRDRDNQPQHF. CDR3 sequence (DNA): TGTGCCAGCAGCTTAGTGCGGGACAGGGACAATCAGCCCCAGCATTTT. V is TRBV7-8 and J is TRBJ1-5, with TRBD1 matching 9 bases. The V and J ends lost 1 base and 3 bases, in that order; junction bases with no gene match: 4. CDR3 length: 16 amino acids. Germline V CDR1 and CDR2: SGHVS, FQNEAQ.

Comment on this clone: The junction differs from germline at one of its ends, possibly a read error. The chain couples TRBV4-3 to TRBJ2-2; no clear D. Germline assignment: CDR1 LGHNA and CDR2 YSLEER. The CDR3 runs 14 residues. This CDR3 reads CASSQDSLTGELFF. The CDR3 DNA follows: TGCGCCAGTAGCCAAGATTCCCTGACCGGGGAGCTGTTTTTT.

This clone was seen a few times. The J gene is TRBJ1-2, the V gene TRBV29-1, with TRBD1 as a possible D gene (5 bases). There are 13 residues in the CDR3. The germline V gene encodes CDR1 SQVTM and CDR2 ANQGSEA. V dropped 0 bases and J dropped 2 bases, with 7 bases sitting between them. CDR3 DNA sequence: TGCAGCGTTGAAGACCGACAGAACTATGGCTACACCTTC. This encodes CSVEDRQNYGYTF.

J is TRBJ2-6 and V is TRBV7-9; TRBD1 matches at 12 bases. J was trimmed by 1 base and V by 6 bases; bases with no gene match: 10. The V gene's germline CDR1 is SEHNR and CDR2 FQNEAQ (reference sequence). The length of the CDR3 is 19 residues. The CDR3 DNA reads TGTGCCAGCAGTGAACTATCGGGACAGGGGGCGTCTGGGGCCAACGTCCTGACTTTC. It specifies CASSELSGQGASGANVLTF.

The chain uses TRBV13 and TRBJ1-2, with 10 bases fitting TRBD1. Germline CDR1 and CDR2: PRHDT and FYEKMQ (reference sequence). Trimming at V came to 5 bases and at J to 8 bases, leaving 14 bases not matched to a gene. This CDR3 is built from 16 residues. The CDR3 sequence is CASSAPGQGGRNGYTF. CDR3 sequence (DNA): TGTGCCAGCAGCGCCCCCGGACAGGGGGGGAGAAACGGCTACACCTTC.

The chain couples TRBV30 to TRBJ1-2; D gene unclear. Trimming removed 1 base at V and 4 bases at J, with 10 bases between. CDR1 is GTSNPN and CDR2 is SVGIG in the germline V gene (reference sequence). This CDR3 region has 13 residues. DNA for the CDR3: TGTGCCTGGAGTGAAACCAGCCGCTATGGCTACACCTTC. Protein sequence: CAWSETSRYGYTF.

The chain uses TRBV13 and TRBJ2-7; D gene uncertain. This CDR3 comprises 14 residues. Per the germline V gene, CDR1 is PRHDT and CDR2 is FYEKMQ (reference sequence). Trimming cost V 0 bases and J 0 bases, with 6 bases left between them. As DNA, the CDR3 is TGTGCCAGCAGCTTAGGGGTAGGCTCCTACGAGCAGTACTTC. Its translation: CASSLGVGSYEQYF.

The rearrangement uses TRBV10-3 and TRBJ2-7; D is possibly TRBD1 or TRBD2 (6 bases each). Germline V CDR1 and CDR2: ENHRY, SYGVKD. The V gene lost 3 bases and the J gene lost 7 bases, with 16 bases spanning the gap. The CDR3 extends over 14 amino acids. CDR3 protein: CAISEGGPGWEQYF. CDR3 coding DNA: TGTGCCATCAGTGAAGGGGGGCCGGGTTGGGAGCAGTACTTC.

This clone was detected only a few times. This chain joins TRBV11-2 and TRBJ1-1; D gene unclear. V lost 5 bases and J lost 4, with 11 bases in between. Germline V gene lookup returns CDR1 SGHAT and CDR2 FQNNGV. The length of the CDR3 is 13 residues. The CDR3: CASSQQRATEAFF. The DNA of the CDR3 is TGTGCCAGCAGCCAACAGAGGGCCACTGAAGCTTTCTTT.

This clone has only a few counts. The V and J genes are TRBV6-4 and TRBJ1-1; TRBD1 aligns across 9 bases. The CDR3 is 16 residues long. CDR1 is MRHNA, CDR2 SNTAGT, per germline. The ends lost 5 bases at V and 3 bases at J; junction bases unmatched: 10. DNA for the CDR3: TGTGCCAGCAGTCCTCCCGGGACAGGGCTAGACACTGAAGCTTTCTTT. Residues: CASSPPGTGLDTEAFF.

CDR3 in DNA: TGTGCCAGCAGTTACGTCCCTAGACAGGAGTTTGGCTACACCTTC. This gives the protein CASSYVPRQEFGYTF. This chain links TRBV6-6 with TRBJ1-2; D is possibly TRBD1 (6 bases). V shed 2 bases and J shed 7 bases, with 17 bases lying between them. The CDR3 is 15 residues long. The V gene's germline CDR1 is MNHNY and CDR2 SVGAGI (reference sequence).

V and J are TRBV30 and TRBJ1-1; the match to TRBD1 covers 10 bases. With 3 bases clipped from V and 6 bases from J, the junction kept 4 bases outside the gene matches. CDR1 is GTSNPN, CDR2 SVGIG, per germline (reference sequence). The CDR3 length is 13 residues. CDR3 loop: CAWSPDRGAEAFF. Written as DNA, the CDR3 is TGTGCCTGGAGCCCGGACAGGGGGGCTGAAGCTTTCTTT.

The chain has TRBV9 and TRBJ2-3, with TRBD2 matching over 11 bases. Per germline, CDR1 SGDLS and CDR2 YYNGEE. The CDR3 sequence is 15 residues long. V was pared by 4 bases and J by 4 bases, with 5 bases of the junction left unmatched. The CDR3 region has the DNA TGTGCCAGCAGCTTAGCGGGGGGGTCGGCAGATACGCAGTATTTT. This translates into CASSLAGGSADTQYF.

This chain links TRBV2 with TRBJ2-7; D might be TRBD1 (5 bases). The CDR3 extends over 13 amino acids. Germline V gene lookup returns CDR1 SNHLY and CDR2 FYNNEI. Trimming took off 2 bases at V and 1 base at J, with 6 bases between the two ends. CDR3 nucleotide sequence: TGTGCCAGCAGTGAATCAGGGTCCTACGAGCAGTACTTC. This codes for CASSESGSYEQYF.

The chain links TRBV6-4 to TRBJ2-1, with unresolved D. The germline V and J ends were trimmed by 6 bases and 6 bases, with 12 bases remaining between them. The CDR3 runs 13 residues. The V gene's germline CDR1 is MRHNA and CDR2 SNTAGT. CDR3 residues: CASSELFGNEQFF. The CDR3 bases are TGTGCCAGCAGCGAGCTTTTCGGCAATGAGCAGTTCTTC.

The table lists this clone with a few counts. This sequence joins TRBV6-6 and TRBJ2-7, with TRBD1 matching over 7 bases. The V gene end was trimmed by 6 bases and the J gene end by 6 bases; junction bases not matched to a gene: 5. The germline V gene has CDR1 MNHNY and CDR2 SVGAGI (reference sequence). CDR3 length: 12 residues. The CDR3 DNA reads as TGTGCCAGCAGATCGACAGGGAGCGAGCAGTACTTC. Translated, it gives CASRSTGSEQYF.

This clone has a handful of counts. The chain couples TRBV7-9 to TRBJ2-1; possibly TRBD2 for D (5 bases). Germline values: CDR1 SEHNR, CDR2 FQNEAQ (reference sequence). Trimming took 1 base from V and 6 from J, leaving 10 bases between them. The CDR3 loop spans 14 amino acids. The CDR3 loop reads CASSLVGAANEQFF. CDR3 nucleotides: TGTGCCAGCAGCTTAGTCGGAGCGGCCAATGAGCAGTTCTTC.

The chain joins TRBV19 to TRBJ1-1, with D maybe TRBD1 (6 bases). CDR1 is LNHDA and CDR2 is SQIVND in the germline V gene (reference sequence). This CDR3 has 13 residues. The V end was cut by 5 bases, the J end by 5 bases, with 12 bases between. The CDR3 DNA reads as TGTGCCAGTAGTCCGGGACACCTAACTGAAGCTTTCTTT. This translates into CASSPGHLTEAFF.